This TCR beta chain was captured by sequencing in a study of CXCR3-negative and CXCR3-positive naive CD8 T cells. The overall study: About 140 million TRB reads were obtained in total, which works out to about 1.5 +/- 0.3 million per library.

All TRB cDNA libraries came from 5' RACE performed with UMI labels. Each CDR3 protein gets one entry in TCRdb, which reprocessed the 5' RACE reads and gives no DNA. This sample's clone table lists approximately 83,000 distinct CDR3 sequences. CDR3 size: 14 residues. From germline, CDR1 is SGHNT and CDR2 YENEEA. A word on this clonotype: Its cognate antigen is unknown.

General study findings and limits: Greater hydrophobicity was found in TRB CDR3s of CXCR3-positive naive cells than of CXCR3-negative naive cells. TRB CDR3 properties indicated TCR strength, while surface CD5 was similar across naive subsets. CXCR3-negative and CXCR3-positive naive cells shared comparable TRBV-TRBJ usage, but memory cells did not.

Sequenced input: naive CXCR3- CD8+ T cells from blood. Sample subset: CD45RO-CCR7+CD27+CD95- naive CD8+ T cells lacking CXCR3 (TNR3-). The rearrangement joins TRBV11-3 to TRBJ2-7; TCRdb returns TRBD1, unconfirmable since there is no DNA. The receptor comes from a human donor in good health. Some clones in this sample may be carry-over from other donors' samples. This chain's CDR3 is CASSGQGKVNEQYF.